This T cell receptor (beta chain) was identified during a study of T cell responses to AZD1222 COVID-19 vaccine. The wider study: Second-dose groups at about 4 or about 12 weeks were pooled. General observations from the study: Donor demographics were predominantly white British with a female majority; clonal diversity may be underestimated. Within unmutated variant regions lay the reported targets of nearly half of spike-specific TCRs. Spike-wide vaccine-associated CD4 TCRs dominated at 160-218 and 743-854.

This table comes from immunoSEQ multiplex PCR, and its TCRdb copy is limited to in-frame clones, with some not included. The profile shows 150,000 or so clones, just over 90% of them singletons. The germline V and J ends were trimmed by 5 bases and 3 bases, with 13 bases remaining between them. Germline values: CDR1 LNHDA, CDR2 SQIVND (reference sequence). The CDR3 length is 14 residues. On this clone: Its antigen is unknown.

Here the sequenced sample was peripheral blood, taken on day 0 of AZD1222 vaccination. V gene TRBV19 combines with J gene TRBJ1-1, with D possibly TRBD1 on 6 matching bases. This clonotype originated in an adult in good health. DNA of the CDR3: TGTGCCAGTAGTGACACAGGGTGGGACACTGAAGCTTTCTTT. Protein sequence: CASSDTGWDTEAFF.